The clone carrying this T cell receptor (beta chain) came up a few times. Its antigen is as yet unknown. This record belongs to a study of T cells in Graves' hyperthyroidism and ophthalmopathy. At the level of the study: The authors collected peripheral blood at initial diagnosis, before any treatment. Broader study findings: Blood also carried most thyroid clonotypes expanded above 0.001.

This CDR3 is 15 amino acids long. V shed 0 bases and J shed 7 bases, with 16 bases lying between them. Germline V CDR1 and CDR2: DFQATT, SNEGSKA (reference sequence). Amplification of TCR beta CDR3 regions used RNA as the template. HTBI primers were used for first-round RT-PCR of the TCR CDR3. TCRdb ran MiXCR on the multiplex PCR reads and lists one entry per CDR3 protein. The sample carries 360,000 or so distinct CDR3 sequences, about 18% recorded once. No progression to ophthalmopathy during 18 months of follow-up defined stable disease. Clinical symptoms, serum thyroxine and TRAb, thyroid ultrasound and orbital computed tomography were used for the diagnoses.

The rearrangement uses TRBV20-1 and TRBJ2-4; D tentatively fits TRBD1 or TRBD2 (5 bases each). The sequence was collected from a young woman with Graves' hyperthyroidism. The specimen sequenced was blood. The CDR3 sequence is CSARDPRQGGNIQYF. The DNA for the CDR3 is TGCAGTGCTAGAGATCCCCGGCAGGGCGGGAACATTCAGTACTTC.